Shown below are 22 T cell receptor beta chains from a single sample sequenced in a study of CD8 T cells in Susac syndrome. The RNA input was roughly 0.45 to 1 ug, and it was reverse transcribed with random hexamers. Via MiXCR, TCRdb re-called the immunoSEQ multiplex PCR reads, giving one row per CDR3 protein. Here the sample spans 130,000 to 150,000 distinct CDR3 sequences, 94% being singletons. The sequenced sample consisted of CD8+ T cells from PBMCs. The source of these receptors is a human donor in good health.

The chain uses TRBV19 and TRBJ2-1, with a possible D match to TRBD2 (6 bases). The CDR3 spans 12 residues. Trimming pared 6 bases from V and 8 bases from J, leaving 11 bases between. Germline loops: CDR1 LNHDA, CDR2 SQIVND (reference sequence). CDR3 bases: TGTGCCAGTAGCGCTAGCGTGCATGAGCAGTTCTTC. Protein product: CASSASVHEQFF.

The genes are TRBV27 and TRBJ2-1; TRBD2 agrees at 7 bases. Unmatched junction bases numbered 6, after V lost 8 bases and J lost 2 bases. The CDR3 has 14 amino acids. The germline V gene has CDR1 MNHEY and CDR2 SMNVEV (reference sequence). In DNA form, the CDR3 reads TGTGCCAGCTGCATAGCGGGTCCCTACAATGAGCAGTTCTTC. Its protein product is CASCIAGPYNEQFF.

The CDR3 nucleotides read TGCAGCGCTCACGGGACTTCGGATACGCAGTATTTT. Its translation: CSAHGTSDTQYF. This sequence joins TRBV29-1 and TRBJ2-3; the D gene is possibly TRBD2 (6 bases). CDR1 is SQVTM, CDR2 ANQGSEA, per germline. CDR3 size: 12 residues. V lost 7 bases to trimming and J lost 6 bases, with 14 bases between them.

The V gene is TRBV3-1, the J gene TRBJ1-1; perhaps TRBD1 as D (5 bases). V lost 0 bases, J lost 7 bases, and 9 bases lay in between. CDR3 size: 13 residues. Germline lookup yields CDR1 LGHDT and CDR2 YNNKEL (reference sequence). CDR3 amino acids: CASSQDTGLEAFF. For the CDR3, the DNA is TGTGCCAGCAGCCAAGATACGGGGCTTGAAGCTTTCTTT.

The genes are TRBV29-1 and TRBJ2-7, with D possibly being TRBD1 (5 bases). The ends were cut back, 2 bases at V and 3 bases at J, with 14 bases in the middle. CDR3 length: 14 amino acids. CDR1 and CDR2 (germline): SQVTM, ANQGSEA. The DNA for the CDR3 is TGCAGCGTTGAATTACCCGGGCAGGGCTACGAGCAGTACTTC. It codes for CSVELPGQGYEQYF.

The V and J genes are TRBV27 and TRBJ2-4; D could derive from TRBD1 or TRBD2 (5 bases each). The ends were cut back, 5 bases at V and 6 bases at J, with 23 bases in the middle. Germline CDR1 MNHEY, CDR2 SMNVEV (reference sequence). This CDR3 contains 17 residues. CDR3 residues: CASSRTPRDEAGNIQYF. CDR3 in DNA: TGTGCCAGCAGTCGAACCCCTCGGGACGAGGCAGGAAACATTCAGTACTTC.

About this clonotype itself: One junction end disagrees with the germline gene, perhaps due to a read error. The DNA for the CDR3 is TGTGCCAGCAGTGACTTTTGGGGCAACCAGCCCCAGCATTTT. Its protein is CASSDFWGNQPQHF. The rearrangement uses TRBV6-4 and TRBJ1-5; maybe TRBD1 (5 bases). CDR1 and CDR2 from the germline V gene are MRHNA and SNTAGT. The CDR3 sequence is 14 residues long.

The chain carries TRBV29-1 and TRBJ1-2; TRBD1 matches 8 bases. In germline, CDR1 is SQVTM, CDR2 ANQGSEA. The V segment lost 3 bases and the J segment 6 bases; nucleotides outside the gene matches: 3. This CDR3 has 12 residues. This CDR3 reads CSVEQGAHGYTF. Written as DNA, the CDR3 is TGCAGCGTTGAGCAGGGGGCCCATGGCTACACCTTC.

J is TRBJ2-1 and V is TRBV6-2 or TRBV6-3, with 10 positions matching TRBD2. CDR1 and CDR2 (germline): MNHEY, SVGEGT. V lost 0 bases to trimming and J lost 7 bases; unmatched junction nucleotides: 0. The CDR3 spans 14 residues. The CDR3 protein is CASSYSTSGNEQFF. CDR3 bases: TGTGCCAGCAGTTACTCGACTAGCGGGAATGAGCAGTTCTTC.

V usage is TRBV28 and J usage is TRBJ1-1; D is ambiguous. The CDR3 totals 12 residues. V was shortened by 3 bases and J by 10 bases, with 12 bases between the two germline ends. Per germline, CDR1 MDHEN and CDR2 SYDVKM. CDR3 amino acids: CASSLGGRVAFF. The CDR3 nucleotides read TGTGCCAGCAGTTTGGGCGGGAGGGTAGCTTTCTTT.

The rearrangement links TRBV30 to TRBJ2-3; 11 bases agree with TRBD2. V trimming: 5 bases; J trimming: 1 base; junction bases outside the gene matches: 5. The CDR3 is made up of 15 amino acids. CDR1 and CDR2 from the germline V gene are GTSNPN and SVGIG (reference sequence). The CDR3 region has the DNA TGTGCCTGGGGGAGTAGCGGGAGGGGCACAGATACGCAGTATTTT. Residues: CAWGSSGRGTDTQYF.

The chain employs TRBV29-1 and TRBJ2-2; D ambiguous. Germline CDR1 is SQVTM and CDR2 is ANQGSEA. CDR3 length: 12 residues. The ends were cut back, 7 bases at V and 0 bases at J, with 6 bases in the middle. The CDR3 DNA sequence: TGCAGCGCCCTCTCGAACACCGGGGAGCTGTTTTTT. Its translation is CSALSNTGELFF.

The V gene is TRBV9, the J gene TRBJ2-7; TRBD2 matches at 9 bases. V gave up 2 bases and J gave up 5 bases; unmatched junction bases: 8. This CDR3 contains 15 residues. Germline CDR1 SGDLS, CDR2 YYNGEE. The CDR3, as DNA: TGTGCCAGCAGCGTGGGGACTAGCAAAAGGGACGAGCAGTACTTC. Protein: CASSVGTSKRDEQYF.

This chain uses TRBV15 with TRBJ2-7; D not certain. The CDR3 is 16 amino acids. Germline V gene data show CDR1 as LNHNV and CDR2 as YYDKDF (reference sequence). The V gene lost 0 bases and the J gene lost 6 bases, with 18 bases spanning the gap. CDR3 region: CATSRDLTSARSEQYF. In nucleotides, the CDR3 is TGTGCCACCAGCAGAGATCTTACGTCCGCTCGGTCCGAGCAGTACTTC.

CDR3 nucleotides: TGTGCCAGCAGCCCGGCCGCGGGAGAAAAAGCAGATACGCAGTATTTT. Encoded protein: CASSPAAGEKADTQYF. The V gene is TRBV7-9, the J gene TRBJ2-3, with TRBD2 identical over 7 bases. V was pared by 5 bases and J by 4 bases, with 12 bases of the junction left unmatched. The CDR3 totals 16 residues. CDR1 is SEHNR, CDR2 FQNEAQ, per germline (reference sequence).

V is TRBV20-1 and J is TRBJ2-1; 15 bases line up with TRBD2. V lost 5 bases, J lost 5 bases, and 7 bases stayed unmatched. This CDR3 region has 16 residues. Germline V CDR1 and CDR2: DFQATT, SNEGSKA (reference sequence). DNA for the CDR3: TGCAGTGCTGCAGGGACTAGCGGGAGGTCCCACAATGAGCAGTTCTTC. It encodes CSAAGTSGRSHNEQFF.

The chain employs TRBV11-2 and TRBJ1-2; D is ambiguous. V shed 5 bases and J shed 2 bases, with 3 bases lying between them. Germline CDR1 and CDR2: SGHAT and FQNNGV. This CDR3 spans 11 amino acids. The CDR3 coding sequence is TGTGCCAGCAGCATAAACTATGGCTACACCTTC. This sequence encodes CASSINYGYTF.

The chain recombines TRBV23-1 with TRBJ1-5; unclear D gene. TRBV23-1 is placed among ORFs of uncertain function. Trimming left V 4 bases short and J 11 bases short, with 12 bases between. The CDR3 has 12 residues. The CDR3: CASSPWAWAQHF. DNA of the CDR3: TGCGCCAGCAGTCCCTGGGCCTGGGCCCAGCATTTT.

The chain combines TRBV15 with TRBJ2-1; D might be TRBD1 (6 bases). Germline V CDR1 and CDR2: LNHNV, YYDKDF (reference sequence). V was shortened by 3 bases and J by 8 bases, with 11 bases between the two germline ends. The CDR3 has 13 amino acids. For the CDR3, the DNA is TGTGCCACCAGCAGGAACAGGGTGTATGAGCAGTTCTTC. Translating it yields CATSRNRVYEQFF.

This CDR3 is CATKKGNTGELFF. In DNA form, the CDR3 reads TGTGCCACCAAGAAGGGGAACACCGGGGAGCTGTTTTTT. V and J are TRBV15 and TRBJ2-2; D call uncertain. Germline CDR1 and CDR2: LNHNV and YYDKDF (reference sequence). This CDR3 has 13 amino acids. Deletions cut 7 bases from V and 1 base from J, with 7 bases between.

This chain joins TRBV5-1 and TRBJ1-5; 9 positions agree with TRBD1. CDR3 size: 14 residues. The V gene's germline CDR1 is SGHRS and CDR2 YFSETQ. With V trimmed by 1 base and J by 7 bases, 3 bases remained unmatched. The DNA for the CDR3 is TGCGCCAGCAGCTTGACAGGGGGCGACCAGCCCCAGCATTTT. This gives the protein CASSLTGGDQPQHF.

The chain employs TRBV5-6 and TRBJ2-3; D might be TRBD2 (6 bases). This CDR3 has 18 residues. V was cut by 5 bases and J by 2 bases, with 24 bases left in between. Per germline, CDR1 SGHDT and CDR2 YYEEEE. The CDR3 DNA reads as TGTGCCAGCAGACCAATCGGGGCGGGAACTACCTTCACAGATACGCAGTATTTT. It specifies CASRPIGAGTTFTDTQYF.